This T cell receptor (beta chain) emerged from a study of blood T cell repertoires in COVID-19. Method: immunoSEQ multiplex PCR; TCRdb's copy keeps in-frame clones and lacks some. The sample has 140,000 to 150,000 clones, 60% to 85% seen once. There are 15 residues in the CDR3. After removal of 6 bases from V and 5 bases from J, the junction contained 7 bases not matched to a gene. Germline V gives CDR1 MNHNY, CDR2 SVGAGI (reference sequence). The sequenced sample was peripheral blood. The V and J genes are TRBV6-6 and TRBJ2-3; 11 bases agree with TRBD2. This clonotype was sampled from a man aged 50-59 years with active or convalescent COVID-19. The CDR3 DNA sequence: TGTGCCAGCAGCGGGACTAGCGGCATTGGAGATACGCAGTATTTT. Translated, it gives CASSGTSGIGDTQYF.